The TCR beta chain under discussion was sequenced for a study of graft-versus-host responses after intestinal transplantation (dated by TCRdb to the early 2020s). Context from the whole study: Recipients received multivisceral, liver-intestinal, or isolated intestinal transplants. Anti-thymocyte globulin induction was given to all recipients, followed by maintenance tacrolimus and steroids for approximately three years. After intestinal transplantation, graft-versus-host and host-versus-graft alloreactive T cell clones in the graft, circulation and bone marrow were tracked using bulk TCR-beta CDR3 sequencing. To identify alloreactive clones, pre-transplant mixed lymphocyte reaction products were sequenced and then compared with unstimulated pre-transplant donor and recipient T cells. The cohort enrolled 24 intestinal transplant recipients, one of whom was a retransplant, and a few patients without pretransplant specimens were excluded. Donor T cell macrochimerism was defined as a peak of at least 4% donor T cells among recipient peripheral blood mononuclear cells. Samples from a few later patients were sequenced in-house on an Illumina MiSeq with MiXCR processing rather than by the commercial service. Study-wide findings and limitations: GvH clones were detected in recipient bone marrow, and some of these GvH clones were observed earlier in ileal mucosa or blood, consistent with an intestinal mucosal origin. Early after transplant, declines in HvG clones were associated with peak levels of circulating GvH clones. Patients with donor T cell macrochimerism had high GvH to HvG T cell clonal ratios in their allografts. The conclusions were limited by the relatively low number and heterogeneity of the intestinal transplant patients.

What this sample's time point label stands for: cells obtained before transplantation from donor or recipient. CD3+CD4+ and CD3+CD8+ populations were FACS-sorted from unstimulated pre-transplant donor and recipient cells taken from spleen or lymph nodes. CDR1 and CDR2 are drawn from the germline V gene (reference sequence): SEHNR, FQNEAQ. The CDR3 contains 13 residues, cysteine and phenylalanine counted. The kept DNA is CDR3 alone, 39 bases in frame from the first base. Cut back by 3 bases and 3 bases, the V and J ends lie 8 bases apart. Library generation was performed with the immunoSEQ multiplex PCR assay. For most patients, genomic DNA was isolated with the Qiagen DNeasy Blood and Tissue Kit and shipped frozen to Adaptive Biotechnologies for TCR sequencing. For most patients, genomic DNA was subjected to high-throughput TCR-beta CDR3 sequencing by Adaptive Biotechnologies. The published analysis was carried out like this. TCR sequencing data for over 15 patients were retrieved from Adaptive's ImmunoSEQ software; a few other patients were processed with MiXCR and VDJtools. To correct CD4 versus CD8 sorting errors, sequences present in both subsets at a frequency ratio below 5:1 were removed. CDR3 nucleotide sequences shared between donor and recipient were removed because their origin could not be assigned. Alloreactive clones required at least 2-fold expansion over unstimulated cells and minimum CFSE-low frequency of 0.002% (template counts) or 0.001% (read counts). Mappable clones were those detected in sequenced pre-transplant spleen, lymph node, or MLR CFSE-low populations of the donor or recipient. Cumulative frequency of alloreactive clones was calculated as a percentage of all sequences weighted by copy number. Held by TCRdb, this immuneACCESS table contains in-frame sequences only and omits some clones. Under half of the omission traces to an unresolved V gene where checked; the cause of the rest is unknown. Clone size and the V and J calls come from that table; the DNA yielded D and trimming. For this sample there are 75,000 to 100,000 clones; 92% appear just once. Roughly 0.17% of the sample belongs to the ten largest clones.

In regard to this clone: The antigen this receptor binds is unknown. No clone much larger than this one lies a single base away; base qualities are absent.

This receptor was identified in a human donor who received an intestinal transplant. The chain joins TRBV7-9 to TRBJ1-2; TRBD1 might be the D gene, on 6 matching bases. This specimen consisted of unstimulated CD4+ T cells sorted from spleen or lymph node cells, obtained before intestinal transplant. CDR3 sequence: CASSFQGYYGYTF. The DNA sequence is TGTGCCAGCAGCTTTCAGGGGTACTATGGCTACACCTTC.